These 23 T cell receptor beta chains came from one sample sequenced in a study of blood T cell repertoires in COVID-19. Assay used: immunoSEQ multiplex PCR; TCRdb lists only in-frame clones, some missing. This table has about 200,000 clones, approximately 88% appearing once. Sequenced material: PBMCs or T cells enriched from blood (not recorded which). These receptors came from a woman between 18 and 30 years old who had recovered from COVID-19.

The gene calls are TRBV10-3 and TRBJ2-7; D is possibly TRBD2 (6 bases). CDR1 is ENHRY, CDR2 SYGVKD, per germline. The ends were cut back, 3 bases at V and 6 bases at J, with 18 bases in the middle. This CDR3 contains 15 residues. CDR3: CAISEGRLGVREQYF. CDR3 DNA: TGTGCCATCAGTGAAGGGAGGCTGGGTGTGCGCGAGCAGTACTTC.

The rearrangement uses TRBV5-1 and TRBJ2-1, with 8 bases aligning to TRBD2. Looked up from germline, CDR1 is SGHRS and CDR2 is YFSETQ. The CDR3 runs 14 residues. V shed 6 bases, J shed 5 bases, and the junction held 7 bases outside the gene matches. CDR3 protein: CASKRGGRDNEQFF. The CDR3 region has the DNA TGCGCCAGCAAACGGGGGGGCCGGGACAATGAGCAGTTCTTC. Based on the CDR3 plus reference TRBV5-1 and TRBJ2-1, the full variable domain is KAGVTQTPRYLIKTRGQQVTLSCSPISGHRSVSWYQQTPGQGLQFLFEYFSETQRNKGNFPGRFSGRQFSNSRSEMNVSTLELGDSALYLCASKRGGRDNEQFFGPGTRLTVL.

This clone was recorded once. This chain uses TRBV24-1 with TRBJ1-1; no definite D call. V lost 9 bases, J lost 6 bases, and 13 bases lay in between. CDR3 length: 12 residues. CDR1 is KGHDR, CDR2 SFDVKD, per germline. CDR3 in amino acids: CATSSKGAEAFF. The CDR3 nucleotides read TGTGCCACCTCCAGCAAGGGAGCTGAAGCTTTCTTT.

This clone has just one count. The chain combines TRBV30 with TRBJ1-5; perhaps TRBD1 as D (6 bases). CDR1 and CDR2 from the germline V gene are GTSNPN and SVGIG (reference sequence). Trimming removed 5 bases at V and 2 bases at J, with 13 bases between. This CDR3 has 14 residues. The CDR3 spells CAWAQQGGNQPQHF. The CDR3 coding sequence is TGTGCCTGGGCCCAACAGGGAGGCAATCAGCCCCAGCATTTT.

The rearrangement joins TRBV28 to TRBJ2-2; the D gene is possibly TRBD2 (7 bases). The CDR3 totals 17 residues. The germline V gene has CDR1 MDHEN and CDR2 SYDVKM. Between the trimmed V and J ends, which lost 3 bases and 4 bases, there was a span of 18 bases. The CDR3 DNA reads TGTGCCAGCAGTTTTCCCGGGGGGCCAGGTGGCACCGGGGAGCTGTTTTTT. Its translation is CASSFPGGPGGTGELFF. Based on the CDR3 plus reference TRBV28 and TRBJ2-2, the full variable domain is DVKVTQSSRYLVKRTGEKVFLECVQDMDHENMFWYRQDPGLGLRLIYFSYDVKMKEKGDIPEGYSVSREKKERFSLILESASTNQTSMYLCASSFPGGPGGTGELFFGEGSRLTVL.

The chain is built from TRBV9 and TRBJ1-2; no definite D call. The V end was cut by 0 bases, the J end by 2 bases, with 5 bases between. The CDR3 consists of 13 residues. CDR1 is SGDLS, CDR2 YYNGEE, per germline. CDR3 sequence reads: CASSVGTNYGYTF. CDR3 nucleotides: TGTGCCAGCAGCGTAGGTACAAACTATGGCTACACCTTC.

V usage is TRBV30 and J usage is TRBJ1-6; D possibly corresponds to TRBD1 (5 bases). The V gene lost 3 bases and the J gene lost 10 bases, with 16 bases spanning the gap. The CDR3 is made up of 14 amino acids. Per the germline V gene, CDR1 is GTSNPN and CDR2 is SVGIG (reference sequence). The CDR3 protein is CAWSLGQGTSPLHF. The DNA for the CDR3 is TGTGCCTGGAGCTTGGGGCAGGGAACGTCACCCCTCCACTTT.

The chain joins TRBV5-1 to TRBJ2-7, with a weak D call TRBD2 (5 bases). Germline lookup yields CDR1 SGHRS and CDR2 YFSETQ. Trimming took 0 bases from V and 8 from J, leaving 9 bases between them. This CDR3 has 12 residues. The CDR3 DNA follows: TGCGCCAGCAGCTTGGATTCGGGGAAGCAGTACTTC. This gives the protein CASSLDSGKQYF.

This rearrangement joins TRBV6-1 to TRBJ2-1, with 8 bases matching TRBD1. This CDR3 comprises 14 residues. Germline assignment: CDR1 MNHNS and CDR2 SASEGT. J lost 6 bases, V lost 3 bases, and 4 bases had no gene match. The CDR3 DNA follows: TGTGCCAGCAGTGACAGGGGGCCTGTCAATGAGCAGTTCTTC. Its protein is CASSDRGPVNEQFF.

In regard to this clone: The same CDR3 is also encoded by other DNA sequences in this sample. The genes are TRBV5-1 and TRBJ2-3; 10 bases align to TRBD2. Per germline, CDR1 SGHRS and CDR2 YFSETQ. V lost 0 bases and J lost 2; bases outside the gene matches: 3. The CDR3 consists of 16 residues. DNA of the CDR3: TGCGCCAGCAGCTTGGGTCTAGCGGGAGACACAGATACGCAGTATTTT. Translated, it gives CASSLGLAGDTDTQYF.

This clone has a handful of counts. The chain couples TRBV29-1 to TRBJ1-2; 7 bases are shared with TRBD1. V lost 4 bases and J lost 4; bases outside the gene matches: 9. Per the germline V gene, CDR1 is SQVTM and CDR2 is ANQGSEA. There are 14 residues in the CDR3. The CDR3 region is CSVAGLGGAYGYTF. For the CDR3, the DNA is TGCAGCGTTGCGGGGCTAGGGGGCGCCTATGGCTACACCTTC. The full variable domain, in which reference TRBV29-1 and TRBJ1-2 provide the parts outside the CDR3, is SAVISQKPSRDICQRGTSLTIQCQVDSQVTMMFWYRQQPGQSLTLIATANQGSEATYESGFVIDKFPISRPNLTFSTLTVSNMSPEDSSIYLCSVAGLGGAYGYTFGSGTRLTVV.

This clone was counted a few times. This chain links TRBV7-8 with TRBJ1-6; the match to TRBD1 covers 7 bases. V dropped 8 bases and J dropped 4; count of bases not matched to a gene: 5. The CDR3 is made up of 14 amino acids. Germline V gene sequence: CDR1 SGHVS, CDR2 FQNEAQ. CDR3 loop: CASLRGQYNSPLHF. The CDR3 DNA follows: TGTGCCAGCTTGAGGGGACAGTATAATTCACCCCTCCACTTT.

This clone was detected once. CDR3 DNA: TGCAGCGTGCAGACAGGTTTCGAGCAGTACTTC. Its protein is CSVQTGFEQYF. The J gene is TRBJ2-7, the V gene TRBV29-1; D perhaps matches TRBD1 (6 bases). Trimming took off 6 bases at V and 6 bases at J, with 12 bases between the two ends. This CDR3 is built from 11 residues. Germline V gives CDR1 SQVTM, CDR2 ANQGSEA.

The chain carries TRBV14 and TRBJ1-6, with 7 bases that match TRBD1. The V gene end was trimmed by 3 bases and the J gene end by 10 bases; junction bases not matched to a gene: 9. CDR3 size: 15 residues. Germline V gene lookup returns CDR1 SGHDN and CDR2 FVKESK. The CDR3 region has the DNA TGTGCCAGCAGCCAGGAACAGGGGATTGAATCACCCCTCCACTTT. This gives the protein CASSQEQGIESPLHF.

The V gene is TRBV14, the J gene TRBJ1-2; no definite D call. CDR1 SGHDN and CDR2 FVKESK come from the germline V gene. The CDR3 extends over 13 amino acids. V shed 0 bases and J shed 7 bases, with 9 bases lying between them. DNA of the CDR3: TGTGCCAGCAGCCAAGATCCAGCGGGTGGCTACACCTTC. The encoded protein is CASSQDPAGGYTF.

The rearrangement links TRBV29-1 to TRBJ2-1; TRBD1 is a possible D gene (5 bases). The CDR3 contains 11 residues. V was trimmed by 3 bases and J by 6 bases, leaving 6 bases between them. Germline V CDR1 and CDR2: SQVTM, ANQGSEA. CDR3 amino acids: CSVDDSNEQFF. The CDR3, as DNA: TGCAGCGTTGACGACAGCAATGAGCAGTTCTTC.

This clone was found a few times. The V gene is TRBV11-2, the J gene TRBJ2-7, with 8 bases matching TRBD1. The CDR3 totals 16 residues. Germline CDR1 and CDR2: SGHAT and FQNNGV. After removal of 0 bases from V and 2 bases from J, the junction contained 6 bases not matched to a gene. CDR3 region: CASSLDRAGGTYEQYF. The CDR3 nucleotides are TGTGCCAGCAGCTTAGATCGTGCAGGGGGCACCTACGAGCAGTACTTC.

This chain connects TRBV30 to TRBJ2-1; D perhaps matches TRBD1 (5 bases). V shed 2 bases and J shed 8 bases, with 16 bases lying between them. Germline V gene lookup returns CDR1 GTSNPN and CDR2 SVGIG (reference sequence). This CDR3 spans 14 amino acids. This chain's CDR3 is CAWSMGHDGDEQFF. The CDR3 DNA sequence: TGTGCCTGGAGTATGGGGCACGATGGTGATGAGCAGTTCTTC.

This clone was seen only a few times. J is TRBJ2-1 and V is TRBV6-4, with 11 bases aligning to TRBD2. Losses at the gene ends were 2 bases for V and 6 bases for J; bases not matched to a gene: 0. Germline CDR1 reads MRHNA; CDR2 reads SNTAGT. There are 14 residues in the CDR3. In DNA, the CDR3 is TGTGCCAGCAGTGACGGGACTAGCGGCAATGAGCAGTTCTTC. Encoded protein: CASSDGTSGNEQFF.

The rearrangement links TRBV7-8 to TRBJ2-3; D ambiguous. The CDR3 runs to 13 residues. Germline CDR1 and CDR2: SGHVS and FQNEAQ. Between the trimmed V and J ends, which lost 1 base and 1 base, there was a span of 3 bases. Written as DNA, the CDR3 is TGTGCCAGCAGCTTAGAGCGCACAGATACGCAGTATTTT. Residues: CASSLERTDTQYF.

The chain combines TRBV11-2 with TRBJ1-2, with TRBD1 matching over 7 bases. V lost 5 bases to trimming and J lost 6 bases; unmatched junction nucleotides: 12. The CDR3 is 15 amino acids. CDR1 is SGHAT, CDR2 FQNNGV, per germline. CDR3 residues: CASSPRQGSDHGYTF. CDR3 DNA sequence: TGTGCCAGCAGCCCCCGACAGGGTTCGGATCATGGCTACACCTTC.

The V gene is TRBV19, the J gene TRBJ2-7, with a possible D match to TRBD1 (5 bases). V was shortened by 4 bases and J by 5 bases, with 15 bases between the two germline ends. Germline V CDR1 and CDR2: LNHDA, SQIVND (reference sequence). The CDR3 is 14 amino acids. CDR3 region: CASSTFTQGNEQYF. DNA for the CDR3: TGTGCCAGTAGTACCTTCACCCAGGGTAACGAGCAGTACTTC.

The J gene is TRBJ1-6, the V gene TRBV5-5, with 8 bases identical to TRBD1. The CDR3 length is 15 residues. Germline CDR1 SGHKS, CDR2 YYEKEE (reference sequence). Trimming cost V 3 bases and J 10 bases; bases outside gene matches: 9. The CDR3 protein is CASSSSGGAESPLHF. The CDR3 DNA sequence: TGTGCCAGCAGCTCCTCAGGGGGCGCGGAATCACCCCTCCACTTT.